Below, 3 T cell receptor beta chains from the same sample are listed, as sequenced in a study of blood T cell repertoires in COVID-19. Sequencing used immunoSEQ multiplex PCR; TCRdb keeps in-frame clones, though not all of them. The table has a few hundred thousand clones, about 84% seen once. Sequencing was performed on peripheral blood. These receptor sequences come from an older man with acute or convalescent COVID-19.

The chain links TRBV5-1 to TRBJ1-2, with D possibly matching TRBD1 (5 bases). CDR3 size: 13 residues. V was clipped by 2 bases and J by 4 bases, with 9 bases between them. The germline V gene has CDR1 SGHRS and CDR2 YFSETQ. CDR3 sequence: CASSLDRVYGYTF. The CDR3 DNA is TGCGCCAGCAGCTTAGACAGAGTCTATGGCTACACCTTC.

The chain uses TRBV24-1 and TRBJ2-1, with TRBD2 matching over 13 bases. V lost 4 bases and J lost 9; bases outside the gene matches: 11. The CDR3 is 17 residues long. Germline values: CDR1 KGHDR, CDR2 SFDVKD. This chain's CDR3 is CATSDLPGLAGLGEQFF. The CDR3 DNA reads as TGTGCCACCAGTGACCTTCCGGGACTAGCGGGATTGGGTGAGCAGTTCTTC.

CDR3 loop: CASSNRASGTEAFF. The CDR3 nucleotides read TGTGCCAGCAGTAACAGGGCCTCGGGCACTGAAGCTTTCTTT. The V gene is TRBV6-5, the J gene TRBJ1-1; D is possibly TRBD1 (6 bases). CDR1 is MNHEY and CDR2 is SVGAGI in the germline V gene. With 5 bases removed from V and 4 bases from J, the gap between germline ends came to 14 bases. This CDR3 contains 14 residues.